These T cell receptor beta chains were read from a single sample in a study of tissue T cells after allogeneic stem cell transplantation. TCRdb's copy holds only in-frame clones and misses some; the assay was immunoSEQ multiplex PCR. The table lists 25,000 or so clones, 75% to 95% of them singletons, with 2% to 2.5% in the top ten. The material sequenced was blood, taken before transplantation. The receptor set was obtained from a male donor aged 60 or over who later had graft-versus-host disease after an allogeneic stem cell transplant. Both conserved end residues are part of each CDR3. A D gene is named only where the DNA matches it firmly. Clone size appears in some rows only: once, few, many, or a class for an expanded clone.

NA	TRBV5-4	NA	TRBJ2-5	TGTGCCAGCAGCTTGGCCAGGAGTGAGGAGACCCAGTACTTC	CASSLARSEETQYF
TRBD2	TRBV12-3/TRBV12-4	NA	TRBJ2-1	TGTGCCAGCAGCCTAGCGGGGGGCCGATCGCAGTTCTTC	CASSLAGGRSQFF
TRBD2	TRBV5-4	NA	TRBJ2-2	TGTGCCAGCAGCTGGGGGACTAGCGGGAGGCCCGGGGAGCTGTTTTTT	CASSWGTSGRPGELFF
NA	TRBV5-1	NA	TRBJ1-4	TGCGCCAGCAGGCGTCAGGATAATGAAAAACTGTTTTTT	CASRRQDNEKLFF
NA	TRBV4-3	NA	TRBJ1-1	TGCGCCAGCAGCCAGGGTATGGGGGGAGGGAACACTGAAGCTTTCTTT	CASSQGMGGGNTEAFF
NA	TRBV7-9	NA	TRBJ2-7	TGTGCCAGCAGCTCCCAGGGGACCTACGAGCAGTACTTC	CASSSQGTYEQYF
TRBD2	TRBV20-1	NA	TRBJ2-1	TGCAGTGCTAGTAGGACTAGCGGCCCCTACAATGAGCAGTTCTTC	CSASRTSGPYNEQFF
TRBD2	TRBV7-2	NA	TRBJ2-7	TGTGCCAGCAGCGAACTAGCGGAAAGCTCCTACGAGCAGTACTTC	CASSELAESSYEQYF
NA	TRBV11-3	NA	TRBJ1-6	TGTGCCAGCAGCTTAGGATCGGGTTCACCCCTCCACTTT	CASSLGSGSPLHF
NA	TRBV30	NA	TRBJ2-3	TGTGCCTGGAGTGTCTTGGCAGATACGCAGTATTTT	CAWSVLADTQYF
NA	TRBV18	NA	TRBJ1-1	TGTGCCAGCTCACCACCCGGGGCGAACACTGAAGCTTTCTTT	CASSPPGANTEAFF
TRBD2	TRBV7-8	NA	TRBJ2-7	TGTGCCAGCAGCTTGAAACCCGGACTAGCCGAGATATACGAGCAGTACTTC	CASSLKPGLAEIYEQYF
NA	TRBV25-1	NA	TRBJ2-2	TGTGCCAGCAGAAGAGGAGGCGACACCGGGGAGCTGTTTTTT	CASRRGGDTGELFF
TRBD1	TRBV6-5	NA	TRBJ2-7	TGTGCCAGCAGTTACTCACGACAGGGCACCTACGAGCAGTACTTC	CASSYSRQGTYEQYF
NA	TRBV11-2	NA	TRBJ1-2	TGTGCCAGCAGCTTAGCCGGGGTCCTCTATGGCTACACCTTC	CASSLAGVLYGYTF
NA	TRBV5-4	NA	TRBJ1-6	TGTGCCAGCAGCTTCGGAAGGGGACAAGTCAATTCACCCCTCCACTTT	CASSFGRGQVNSPLHF
TRBD1	TRBV6-5	NA	TRBJ2-5	TGTGCCAGCAGTTACGACAGGGGGTTAGCAGAGACCCAGTACTTC	CASSYDRGLAETQYF
NA	TRBV5-1	NA	TRBJ1-6	TGCGCCAGCAGCTTCGGCAGGGGAGAAGTTGAACCCCTCCACTTT	CASSFGRGEVEPLHF
TRBD1	TRBV27	NA	TRBJ1-3	TGTGCCAGCAGTTGGTACAGGGGGCGTTTCTCTGGAAACACCATATATTTT	CASSWYRGRFSGNTIYF
NA	TRBV7-8	NA	TRBJ2-5	TGTGCCAGCAGAACCGAGACTATAAAAGAGACCCAGTACTTC	CASRTETIKETQYF
NA	TRBV11-3	NA	TRBJ2-5	TGTGCCAGCAGCCCCGGTGCCCAGTATATCCAAGAGACCCAGTACTTC	CASSPGAQYIQETQYF
TRBD1	TRBV28	once	TRBJ1-2	TGTGCCAGCAGTTCCCCCGGACAGGAGGTTAACTATGGCTACACCTTC	CASSSPGQEVNYGYTF
NA	TRBV27	NA	TRBJ2-2	TGTGCCAGCAGCCCTTGGGGCAGGGGGGTCGGGGAGCTGTTTTTT	CASSPWGRGVGELFF
TRBD2	TRBV5-4	NA	TRBJ2-5	TGTGCCAGCAGCCTATCGGGACTAGCGGAAGAGACCCAGTACTTC	CASSLSGLAEETQYF
NA	TRBV20-1	NA	TRBJ2-1	TGCAGTGCTCAGGACAATGAGCAGTTCTTC	CSAQDNEQFF
NA	TRBV6-4	NA	TRBJ1-6	TGTGCCAGCAGTGAGGCACAGGCTCCCAATTCACCCCTCCACTTT	CASSEAQAPNSPLHF
NA	TRBV3-1/TRBV3-2	NA	TRBJ2-2	TGTGCCAGCAGCCAAGGTTCTGACACAGGGAACACCGGGGAGCTGTTTTTT	CASSQGSDTGNTGELFF
TRBD1	TRBV3-1/TRBV3-2	NA	TRBJ1-6	TGTGCCAGCAGCGCACGAACGACAGGGCCCCACTCACCCCTCCACTTT	CASSARTTGPHSPLHF
NA	TRBV6-5	NA	TRBJ1-6	TGTGCCAGCAGTTACTCGACGGAACCCCTCCACTTT	CASSYSTEPLHF
NA	TRBV11-3	NA	TRBJ2-4	TGTGCCAGCAGCTTAGAGGCAGGCAATCTTCAGTACTTC	CASSLEAGNLQYF
NA	TRBV29-1	NA	TRBJ1-3	TGCAGCGTTGATCCGGGCTCTGGAAACACCATATATTTT	CSVDPGSGNTIYF
TRBD1	TRBV15	NA	TRBJ2-1	TGTGCCACCAGCAGAGATGGGACAGGGCAGTTCTTC	CATSRDGTGQFF
NA	TRBV5-1	NA	TRBJ1-1	TGCGCCAGCAGCTTGGAAATGAACACTGAAGCTTTCTTT	CASSLEMNTEAFF
TRBD1	TRBV20-1	NA	TRBJ1-1	TGCAGTGCTAGTAGTCCAGGCAGGGGGTCGAGCACTGAAGCTTTCTTT	CSASSPGRGSSTEAFF
TRBD1	TRBV5-1	once	TRBJ2-1	TGCGCCAGCAGCTTGGCGCCTACAGGGGGTTTCGATGAGCAGTTCTTC	CASSLAPTGGFDEQFF
TRBD1	TRBV5-1	NA	TRBJ1-2	TGCGCCAGCAGATTATCGGGACAGGGAAACTATGGCTACACCTTC	CASRLSGQGNYGYTF
TRBD2	TRBV2	NA	TRBJ2-3	TGTGCCAGCAGGAAGGGACTAGCGGGAGGCCCAGATACGCAGTATTTT	CASRKGLAGGPDTQYF
NA	TRBV5-4	NA	TRBJ2-7	TGTGCCAGCAGCTTGGGACTAGAACCCTCCTACGAGCAGTACTTC	CASSLGLEPSYEQYF
TRBD1	TRBV9	NA	TRBJ2-7	TGTGCCAGCAGCGTCGGACAGGGAATCTACGAGCAGTACTTC	CASSVGQGIYEQYF
NA	TRBV5-6	NA	TRBJ1-4	TGTGCCAGCAGCTTGTCCCAAGGGAGGAGGAATGAAAAACTGTTTTTT	CASSLSQGRRNEKLFF
NA	TRBV4-2	NA	TRBJ2-5	TGTGCCAGCAGCCAGAGCCAGGCCCCAGAGACCCAGTACTTC	CASSQSQAPETQYF
NA	TRBV5-4	NA	TRBJ1-3	TGTGCCAGCAGCCCGCGTCTAGGGGAAAACACCATATATTTT	CASSPRLGENTIYF
NA	TRBV24-1	few	TRBJ1-2	TGTGCCACCAGTGATCCCTGGTTTAGGGGTGGCTACACCTTC	CATSDPWFRGGYTF
NA	TRBV20-1	NA	TRBJ2-7	TGCAGTGCTAGTGGGCAGACAGGTTACGAGCAGTACTTC	CSASGQTGYEQYF
NA	TRBV30	NA	TRBJ2-2	TGTGCCTGGAGTGTAGGGAGGACCGGGGAGCTGTTTTTT	CAWSVGRTGELFF
NA	TRBV4-2	few	TRBJ1-2	TGTGCCAGCAGCCAAGATGGCGGGTTCTATGGCTACACCTTC	CASSQDGGFYGYTF
TRBD1	TRBV2	once	TRBJ1-2	TGTGCCAGCAGCGGGACAGGATCGTCCTTCGGCTACACCTTC	CASSGTGSSFGYTF
NA	TRBV27	NA	TRBJ1-5	TGTGCCAGCAGTTCTAATAGCAATCAGCCCCAGCATTTT	CASSSNSNQPQHF
NA	TRBV11-3	NA	TRBJ2-3	TGTGCCAGCAGCTTAAAGACTAGTAGTCGCACAGATACGCAGTATTTT	CASSLKTSSRTDTQYF
NA	TRBV6-4	once	TRBJ2-2	TGTGCCAGCAGTGACCAACCCGGGGAGCTGTTTTTT	CASSDQPGELFF
NA	TRBV6-1	NA	TRBJ1-3	TGTGCCAGCAGTGGAACAGCTTCTACCTCTGGAAACACCATATATTTT	CASSGTASTSGNTIYF
NA	TRBV2	NA	TRBJ1-2	TGTGCCAGCACAGGGATCTATGGCTACACCTTC	CASTGIYGYTF
NA	TRBV4-3	NA	TRBJ2-2	TGCGCCAGCAGCCCGCTACAGGGAACCGGGGAGCTGTTTTTT	CASSPLQGTGELFF
NA	TRBV12-3/TRBV12-4	few	TRBJ1-4	TGTGCCAGCAGTTTACGGGGGAGGGTGTTTTTT	CASSLRGRVFF
NA	TRBV29-1	NA	TRBJ1-1	TGCAGCGTTGAAGCCCAGGTGGCTAACTCTGAAGCTTTCTTT	CSVEAQVANSEAFF